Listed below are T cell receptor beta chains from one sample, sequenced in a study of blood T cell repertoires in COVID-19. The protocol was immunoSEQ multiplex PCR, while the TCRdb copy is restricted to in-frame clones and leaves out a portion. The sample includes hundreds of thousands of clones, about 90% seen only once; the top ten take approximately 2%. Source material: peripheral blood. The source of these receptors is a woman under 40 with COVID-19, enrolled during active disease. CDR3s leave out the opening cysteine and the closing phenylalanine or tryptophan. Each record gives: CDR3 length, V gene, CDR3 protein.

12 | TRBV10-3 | AISESGMNTEAF
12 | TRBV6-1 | ASSEVGVASPLH
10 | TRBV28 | ASSPWRDTQY
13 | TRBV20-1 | SASRDRGTSYEQY
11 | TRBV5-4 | ASSVDRGDTQY
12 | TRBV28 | ASVPGQLRQPQH
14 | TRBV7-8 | ASSPTGATRFPQAF
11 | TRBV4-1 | ASSQDRIYGYT
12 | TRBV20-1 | SASLGRGTDTQY
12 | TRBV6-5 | ASRPTGLGGELF
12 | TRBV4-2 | ASSADRFNTEAF
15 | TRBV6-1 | ASSGLTGIYSNQPQH
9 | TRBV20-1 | SARWATEAF
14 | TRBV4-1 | ASSEGHLNSNQPQH
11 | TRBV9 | ASSVMTSGELF
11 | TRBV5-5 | ASSSYDQETQY
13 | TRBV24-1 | ATSDAGTEQETQY
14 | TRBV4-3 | ASSQDEGAGANVLT
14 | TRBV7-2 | ASSIQGGYMNTEAF
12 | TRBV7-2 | ASSLALSDYGYT
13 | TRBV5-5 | ASSAGIAPYNEQF
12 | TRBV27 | ARTRDSFNGELF
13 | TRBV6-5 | ASIPREGANSPLH
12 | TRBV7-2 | ASSLGGYTGELF
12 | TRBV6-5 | ASRPQGGSYEQY
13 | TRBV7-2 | ASSPGLAGGNEQF
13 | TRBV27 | ASSQKGVGNQPQH
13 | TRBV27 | ASSWGGTPNEKLF
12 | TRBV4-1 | ASSHTLRRTEAF
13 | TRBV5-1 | ASSLGGRGGETQY
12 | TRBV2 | ASSHRLRNEKLF
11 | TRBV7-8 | ASSLAGGLEAF